This T cell receptor beta chain came from a study of human T cells and chemical hapten exposure. Study summary: Each patch test put 0.01% DPC on the upper back, and results were read at 6 days. Overall study results and limits: A positive correlation with patch test score was shown by PT1 expanded TCR counts.

Regarding time point: patch test 2, 6 weeks after DPC sensitization. Treatment given: therapeutic diphenylcyclopropenone sensitization with weekly scalp DPC. Germline loops: CDR1 MNHEY, CDR2 SVGAGI. V lost 0 bases, J lost 3 bases, and 9 bases lay in between. The CDR3 is 16 residues long. This clonotype was seen only a few times. Its specificity is unknown. TCRdb used MiXCR to reprocess the RACE reads, holding one entry per CDR3 protein. The data show about 94,000 distinct CDR3 sequences, about 9.3% seen once. V usage is TRBV6-5 and J usage is TRBJ1-6; D remains ambiguous. Sample: whole blood, taken in connection with sensitization to the hapten diphenylcyclopropenone (DPC). This TCR derives from a woman aged 35 to 49 with alopecia areata. Some clones in this sample may be carry-over from other donors' samples. CDR3 nucleotide sequence: TGTGCCAGCAGTTACTCGAAGCGGGTCTATAATTCACCCCTCCACTTT. Translated, it gives CASSYSKRVYNSPLHF.